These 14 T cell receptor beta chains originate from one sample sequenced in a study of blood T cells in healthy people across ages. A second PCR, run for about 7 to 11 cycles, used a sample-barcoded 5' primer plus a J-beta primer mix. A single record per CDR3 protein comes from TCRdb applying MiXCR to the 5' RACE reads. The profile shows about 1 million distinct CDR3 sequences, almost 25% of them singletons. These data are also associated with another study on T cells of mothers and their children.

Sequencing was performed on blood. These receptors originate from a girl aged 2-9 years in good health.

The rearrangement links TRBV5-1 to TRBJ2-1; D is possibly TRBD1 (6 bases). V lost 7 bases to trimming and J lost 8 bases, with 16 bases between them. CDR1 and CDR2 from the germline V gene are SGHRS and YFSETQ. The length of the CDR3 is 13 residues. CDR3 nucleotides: TGCGCCAGCGCACAGGGATTCGGGCATGAGCAGTTCTTC. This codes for CASAQGFGHEQFF.

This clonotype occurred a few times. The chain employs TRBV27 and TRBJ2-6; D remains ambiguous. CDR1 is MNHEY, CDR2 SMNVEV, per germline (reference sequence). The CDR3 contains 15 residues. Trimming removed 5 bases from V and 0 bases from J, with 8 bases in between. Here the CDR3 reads CASSPTYSGANVLTF. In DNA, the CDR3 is TGTGCCAGCAGTCCAACATACTCTGGGGCCAACGTCCTGACTTTC.

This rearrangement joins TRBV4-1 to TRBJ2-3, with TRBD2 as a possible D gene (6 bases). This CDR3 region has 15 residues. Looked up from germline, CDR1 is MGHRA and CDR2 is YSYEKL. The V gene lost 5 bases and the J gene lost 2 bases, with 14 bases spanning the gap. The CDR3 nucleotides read TGCGCCAGCAGCTATGGAGGGCATCACACAGATACGCAGTATTTT. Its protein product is CASSYGGHHTDTQYF.

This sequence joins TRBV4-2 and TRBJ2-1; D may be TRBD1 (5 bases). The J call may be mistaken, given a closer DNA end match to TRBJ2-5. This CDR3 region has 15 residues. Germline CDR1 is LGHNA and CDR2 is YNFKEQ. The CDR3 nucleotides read TGTGCCAGCAGCCAAGAAGTAAGCAGGGCAGAGACCCAGTACTTC. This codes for CASSQEVSRAETQYF.

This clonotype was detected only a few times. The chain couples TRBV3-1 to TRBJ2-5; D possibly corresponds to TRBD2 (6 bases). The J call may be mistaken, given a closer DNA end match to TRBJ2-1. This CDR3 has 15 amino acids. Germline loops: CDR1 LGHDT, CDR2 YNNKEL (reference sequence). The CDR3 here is CASSPTSLNDDEQFF. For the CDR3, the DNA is TGTGCCAGCAGTCCAACTAGCTTGAACGACGATGAGCAGTTCTTC.

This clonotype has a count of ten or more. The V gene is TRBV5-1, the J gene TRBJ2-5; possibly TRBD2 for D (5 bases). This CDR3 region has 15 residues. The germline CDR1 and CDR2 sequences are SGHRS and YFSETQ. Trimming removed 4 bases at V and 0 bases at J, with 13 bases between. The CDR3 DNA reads TGCGCCAGCAGCGCCGGATCGACTAACCAAGAGACCCAGTACTTC. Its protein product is CASSAGSTNQETQYF.

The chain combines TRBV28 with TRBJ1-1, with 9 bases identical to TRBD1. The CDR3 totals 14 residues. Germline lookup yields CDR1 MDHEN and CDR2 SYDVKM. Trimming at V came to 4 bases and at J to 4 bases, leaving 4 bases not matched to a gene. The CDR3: CASSSLTGGTEAFF. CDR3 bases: TGTGCCAGCAGTTCCCTGACAGGGGGCACTGAAGCTTTCTTT. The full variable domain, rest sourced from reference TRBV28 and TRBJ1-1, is DVKVTQSSRYLVKRTGEKVFLECVQDMDHENMFWYRQDPGLGLRLIYFSYDVKMKEKGDIPEGYSVSREKKERFSLILESASTNQTSMYLCASSSLTGGTEAFFGQGTRLTVV.

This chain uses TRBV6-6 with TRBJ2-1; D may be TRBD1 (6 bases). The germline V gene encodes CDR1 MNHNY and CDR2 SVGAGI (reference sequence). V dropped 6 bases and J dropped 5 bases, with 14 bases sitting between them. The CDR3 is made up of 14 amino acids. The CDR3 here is CASSTAEGDNEQFF. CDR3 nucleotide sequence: TGTGCCAGCAGCACAGCCGAGGGGGACAATGAGCAGTTCTTC.

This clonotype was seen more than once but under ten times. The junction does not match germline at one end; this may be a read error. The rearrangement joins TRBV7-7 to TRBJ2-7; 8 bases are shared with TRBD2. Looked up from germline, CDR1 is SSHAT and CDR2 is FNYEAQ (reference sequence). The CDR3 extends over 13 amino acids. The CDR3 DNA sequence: TGTGCTAGCAGCTCGGGAGGGGGAGACGAGCAGTACTTC. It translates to CASSSGGGDEQYF.

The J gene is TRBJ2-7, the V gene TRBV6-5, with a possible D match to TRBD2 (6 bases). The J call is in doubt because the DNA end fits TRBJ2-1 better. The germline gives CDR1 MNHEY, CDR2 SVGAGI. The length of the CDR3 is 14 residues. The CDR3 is CASSYSVGGDEQFF. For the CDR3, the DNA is TGTGCCAGCAGTTACTCGGTGGGGGGTGATGAGCAGTTCTTC.

The CDR3 loop reads CASSRLSATDTQYF. CDR3 bases: TGTGCCAGCAGCCGACTATCTGCCACCGATACGCAGTATTTT. The rearrangement links TRBV3-1 to TRBJ2-3; weak D call: TRBD2 (5 bases). V was cut by 4 bases and J by 6 bases, with 14 bases left in between. The CDR3 contains 14 residues. From germline, CDR1 is LGHDT and CDR2 YNNKEL (reference sequence).

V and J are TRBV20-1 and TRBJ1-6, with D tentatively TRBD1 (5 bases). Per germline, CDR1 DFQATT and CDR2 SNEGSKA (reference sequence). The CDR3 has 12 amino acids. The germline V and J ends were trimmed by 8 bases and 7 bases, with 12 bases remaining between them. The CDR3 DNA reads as TGCAGTCCTTCCGGGGCAAATTCACCCCTCCACTTT. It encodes CSPSGANSPLHF.

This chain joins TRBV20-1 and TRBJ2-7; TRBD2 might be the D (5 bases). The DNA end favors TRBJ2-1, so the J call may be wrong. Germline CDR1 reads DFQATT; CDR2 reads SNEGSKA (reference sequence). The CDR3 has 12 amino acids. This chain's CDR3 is CSARDELDKQFF. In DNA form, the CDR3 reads TGCAGTGCTAGAGATGAACTAGATAAGCAGTTCTTC.

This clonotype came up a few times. The CDR3 sequence is CASSLGPAENYGYTF. CDR3 nucleotides: TGTGCCAGCAGCTTAGGCCCGGCGGAGAACTATGGCTACACCTTC. The genes are TRBV7-2 and TRBJ1-2; no clear D. V gave up 1 base and J gave up 2 bases, with 11 bases separating them. Per the germline V gene, CDR1 is SGHTA and CDR2 is FQGNSA. There are 15 residues in the CDR3.